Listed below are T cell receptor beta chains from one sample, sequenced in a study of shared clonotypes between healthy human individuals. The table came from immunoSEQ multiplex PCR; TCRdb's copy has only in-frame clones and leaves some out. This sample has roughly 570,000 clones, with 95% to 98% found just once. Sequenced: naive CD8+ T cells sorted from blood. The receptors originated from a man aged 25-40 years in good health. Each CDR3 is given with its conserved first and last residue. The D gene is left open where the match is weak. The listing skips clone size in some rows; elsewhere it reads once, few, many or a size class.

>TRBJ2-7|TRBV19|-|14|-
CASGDRNNYYEQYF
TGTGCCAGTGGCGACAGAAATAACTACTACGAGCAGTACTTC
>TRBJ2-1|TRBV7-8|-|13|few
CASSPTGQGEQFF
TGTGCCAGCAGTCCAACAGGGCAGGGGGAGCAGTTCTTC
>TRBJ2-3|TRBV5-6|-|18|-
CASTGGRNGNPFTDTQYF
TGTGCCAGCACCGGGGGGCGAAATGGAAACCCCTTCACAGATACGCAGTATTTT
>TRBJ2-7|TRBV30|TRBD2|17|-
CAWSDFEPGLAGYEQYF
TGTGCCTGGAGTGATTTCGAGCCCGGACTAGCGGGGTACGAGCAGTACTTC
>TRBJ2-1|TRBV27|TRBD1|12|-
CASGQVWNEQFF
TGTGCCAGCGGACAGGTCTGGAATGAGCAGTTCTTC
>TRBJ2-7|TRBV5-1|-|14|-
CASSLERAVYEQYF
TGCGCCAGCAGCTTGGAGCGAGCGGTCTACGAGCAGTACTTC
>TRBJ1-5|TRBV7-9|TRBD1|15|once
CASSAQGNSNQPQHF
TGTGCCAGCAGCGCACAGGGGAATAGCAATCAGCCCCAGCATTTT
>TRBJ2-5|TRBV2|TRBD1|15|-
CASSEWTGPGETQYF
TGTGCCAGCAGTGAGTGGACAGGGCCGGGGGAGACCCAGTACTTC
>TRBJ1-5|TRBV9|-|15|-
CASSVGGGSGQPQHF
TGTGCCAGCAGCGTAGGGGGCGGGTCAGGTCAGCCCCAGCATTTT
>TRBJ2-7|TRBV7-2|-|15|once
CASSVTLGTPYEQYF
TGTGCCAGCAGCGTAACCCTAGGGACTCCGTACGAGCAGTACTTC